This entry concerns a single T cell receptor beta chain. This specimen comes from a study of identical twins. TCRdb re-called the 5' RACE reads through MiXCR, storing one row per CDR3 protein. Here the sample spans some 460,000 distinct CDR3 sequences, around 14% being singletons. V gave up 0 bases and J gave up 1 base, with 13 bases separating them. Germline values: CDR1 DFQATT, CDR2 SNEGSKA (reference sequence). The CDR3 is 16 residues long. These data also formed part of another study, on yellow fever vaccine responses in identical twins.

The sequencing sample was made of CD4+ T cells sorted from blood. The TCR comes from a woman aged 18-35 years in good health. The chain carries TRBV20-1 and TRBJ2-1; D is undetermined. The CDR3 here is CSARDDSWGSYNEQFF. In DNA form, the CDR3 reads TGCAGTGCTAGAGATGATAGCTGGGGATCCTACAATGAGCAGTTCTTC.